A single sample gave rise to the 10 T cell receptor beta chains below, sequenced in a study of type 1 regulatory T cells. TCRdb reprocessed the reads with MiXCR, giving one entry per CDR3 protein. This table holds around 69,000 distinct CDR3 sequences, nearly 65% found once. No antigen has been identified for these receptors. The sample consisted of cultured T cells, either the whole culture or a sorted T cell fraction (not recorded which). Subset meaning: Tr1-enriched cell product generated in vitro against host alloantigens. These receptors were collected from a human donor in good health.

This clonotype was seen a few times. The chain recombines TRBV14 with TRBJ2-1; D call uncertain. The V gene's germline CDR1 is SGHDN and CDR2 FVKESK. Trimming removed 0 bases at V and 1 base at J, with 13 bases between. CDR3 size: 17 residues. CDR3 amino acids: CASSQDLPILSYNEQFF. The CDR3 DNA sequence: TGTGCCAGCAGCCAAGACCTTCCTATCCTATCCTACAATGAGCAGTTCTTC.

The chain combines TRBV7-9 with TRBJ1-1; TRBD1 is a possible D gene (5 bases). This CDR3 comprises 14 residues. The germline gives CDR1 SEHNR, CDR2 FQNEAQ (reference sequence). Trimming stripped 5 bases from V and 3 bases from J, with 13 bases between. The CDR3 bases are TGTGCCAGCAGCCCTAGCGGGGGGGACACTGAAGCTTTCTTT. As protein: CASSPSGGDTEAFF.

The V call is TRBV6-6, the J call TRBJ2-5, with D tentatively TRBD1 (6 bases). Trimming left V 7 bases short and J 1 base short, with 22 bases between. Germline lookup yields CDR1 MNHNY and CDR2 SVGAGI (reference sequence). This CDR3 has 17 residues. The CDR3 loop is CASKSPDPGQGQETQYF. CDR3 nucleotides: TGTGCCAGCAAATCCCCGGATCCGGGACAAGGCCAAGAGACCCAGTACTTC.

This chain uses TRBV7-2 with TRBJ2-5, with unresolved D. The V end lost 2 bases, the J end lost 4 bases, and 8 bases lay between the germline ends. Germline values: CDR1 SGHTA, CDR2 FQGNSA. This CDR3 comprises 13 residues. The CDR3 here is CASSLSLVETQYF. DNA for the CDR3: TGTGCCAGCAGCTTAAGCCTAGTAGAGACCCAGTACTTC.

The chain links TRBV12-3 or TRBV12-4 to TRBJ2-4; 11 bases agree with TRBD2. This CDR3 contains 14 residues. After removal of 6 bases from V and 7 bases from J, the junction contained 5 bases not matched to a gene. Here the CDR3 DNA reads TGTGCCAGCAGGGAGGGACTAGCGGCGAACATTCAGTACTTC. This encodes CASREGLAANIQYF.

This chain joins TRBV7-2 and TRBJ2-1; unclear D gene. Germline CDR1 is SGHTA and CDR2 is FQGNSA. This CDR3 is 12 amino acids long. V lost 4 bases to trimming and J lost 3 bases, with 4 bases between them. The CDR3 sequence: CASSSLYNEQFF. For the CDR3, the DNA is TGTGCCAGCAGCTCCCTCTACAATGAGCAGTTCTTC.

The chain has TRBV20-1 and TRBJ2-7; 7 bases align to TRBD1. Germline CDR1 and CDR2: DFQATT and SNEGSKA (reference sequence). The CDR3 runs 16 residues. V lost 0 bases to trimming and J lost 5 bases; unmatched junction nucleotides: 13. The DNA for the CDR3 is TGCAGTGCTAGAGATCGATCCGGTCAGGGGGTTAACGAGCAGTACTTC. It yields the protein CSARDRSGQGVNEQYF.

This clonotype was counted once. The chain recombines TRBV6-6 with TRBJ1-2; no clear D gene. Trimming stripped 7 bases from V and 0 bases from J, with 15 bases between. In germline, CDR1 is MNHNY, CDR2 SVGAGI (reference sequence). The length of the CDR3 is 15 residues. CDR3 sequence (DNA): TGTGCCAGCAACCGTAGTCCGGGCTCTAACTATGGCTACACCTTC. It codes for CASNRSPGSNYGYTF.

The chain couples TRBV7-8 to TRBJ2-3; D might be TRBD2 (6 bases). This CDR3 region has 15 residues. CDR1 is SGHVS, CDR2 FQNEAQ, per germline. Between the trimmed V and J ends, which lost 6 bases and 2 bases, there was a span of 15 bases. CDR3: CASRGLGRNTDTQYF. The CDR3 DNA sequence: TGTGCCAGCAGGGGACTTGGGCGAAACACAGATACGCAGTATTTT.

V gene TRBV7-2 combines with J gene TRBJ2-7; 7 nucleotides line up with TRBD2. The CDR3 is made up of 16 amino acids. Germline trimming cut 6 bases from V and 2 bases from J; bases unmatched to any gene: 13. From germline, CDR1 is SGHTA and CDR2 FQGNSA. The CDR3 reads CASRPNPSGLAYEQYF. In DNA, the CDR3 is TGTGCCAGCAGACCGAATCCTAGCGGCCTAGCCTACGAGCAGTACTTC.